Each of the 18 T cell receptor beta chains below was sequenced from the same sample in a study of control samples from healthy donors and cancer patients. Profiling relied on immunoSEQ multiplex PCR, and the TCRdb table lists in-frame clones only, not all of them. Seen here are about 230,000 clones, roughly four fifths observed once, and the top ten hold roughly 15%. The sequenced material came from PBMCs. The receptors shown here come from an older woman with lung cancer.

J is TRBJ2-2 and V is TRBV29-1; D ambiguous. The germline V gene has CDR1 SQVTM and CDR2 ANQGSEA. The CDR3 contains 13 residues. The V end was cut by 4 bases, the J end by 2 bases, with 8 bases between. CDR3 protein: CSVVPGNTGELFF. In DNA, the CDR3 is TGCAGCGTTGTGCCAGGAAACACCGGGGAGCTGTTTTTT.

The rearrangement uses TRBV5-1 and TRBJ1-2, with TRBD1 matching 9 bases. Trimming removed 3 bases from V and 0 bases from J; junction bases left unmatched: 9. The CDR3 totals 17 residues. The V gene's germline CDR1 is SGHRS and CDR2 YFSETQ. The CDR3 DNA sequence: TGCGCCAGCAGCTCACCGACAGGGGGAAAGGCTAACTATGGCTACACCTTC. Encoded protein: CASSSPTGGKANYGYTF.

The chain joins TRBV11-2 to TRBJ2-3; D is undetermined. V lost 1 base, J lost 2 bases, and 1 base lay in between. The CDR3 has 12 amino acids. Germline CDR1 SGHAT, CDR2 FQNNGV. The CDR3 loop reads CASSLVTDTQYF. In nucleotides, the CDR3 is TGTGCCAGCAGCTTAGTCACAGATACGCAGTATTTT.

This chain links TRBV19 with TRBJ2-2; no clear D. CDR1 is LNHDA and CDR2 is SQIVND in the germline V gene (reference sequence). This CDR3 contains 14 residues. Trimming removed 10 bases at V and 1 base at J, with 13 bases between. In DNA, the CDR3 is TGTGCCACTCCGTCCCCCTGGAACACCGGGGAGCTGTTTTTT. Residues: CATPSPWNTGELFF.

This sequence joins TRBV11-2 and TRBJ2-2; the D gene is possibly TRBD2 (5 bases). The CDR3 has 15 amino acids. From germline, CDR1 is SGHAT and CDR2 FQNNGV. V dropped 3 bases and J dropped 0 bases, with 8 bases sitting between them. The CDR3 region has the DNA TGTGCCAGCAGCTTCCCGCGGGCGAACACCGGGGAGCTGTTTTTT. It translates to CASSFPRANTGELFF. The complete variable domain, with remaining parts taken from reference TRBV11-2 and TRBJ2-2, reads EAGVAQSPRYKIIEKRQSVAFWCNPISGHATLYWYQQILGQGPKLLIQFQNNGVVDDSQLPKDRFSAERLKGVDSTLKIQPAKLEDSAVYLCASSFPRANTGELFFGEGSRLTVL.

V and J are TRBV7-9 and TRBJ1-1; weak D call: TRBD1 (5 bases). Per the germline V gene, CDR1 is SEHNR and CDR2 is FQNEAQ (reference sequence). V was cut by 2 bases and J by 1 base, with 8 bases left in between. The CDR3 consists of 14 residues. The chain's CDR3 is CASSLLGGNTEAFF. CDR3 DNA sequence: TGTGCCAGCAGCTTACTCGGGGGGAACACTGAAGCTTTCTTT.

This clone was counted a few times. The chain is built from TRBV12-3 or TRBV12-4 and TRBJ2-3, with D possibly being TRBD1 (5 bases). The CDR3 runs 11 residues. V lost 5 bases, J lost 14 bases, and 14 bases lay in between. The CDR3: CASSQQVRRYF. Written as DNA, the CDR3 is TGTGCCAGCAGTCAACAGGTCCGGCGGTATTTT.

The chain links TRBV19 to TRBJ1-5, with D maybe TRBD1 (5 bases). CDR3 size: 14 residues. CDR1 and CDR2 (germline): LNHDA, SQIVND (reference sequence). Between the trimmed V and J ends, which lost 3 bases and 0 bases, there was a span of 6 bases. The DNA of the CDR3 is TGTGCCAGTAGTATGGGACTTAGCAATCAGCCCCAGCATTTT. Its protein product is CASSMGLSNQPQHF.

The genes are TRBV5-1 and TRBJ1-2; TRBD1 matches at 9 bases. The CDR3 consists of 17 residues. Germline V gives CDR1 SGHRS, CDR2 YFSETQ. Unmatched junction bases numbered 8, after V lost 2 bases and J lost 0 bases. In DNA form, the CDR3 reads TGCGCCAGCAGCTTAATACAGGGGGCCGATTCTAACTATGGCTACACCTTC. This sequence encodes CASSLIQGADSNYGYTF.

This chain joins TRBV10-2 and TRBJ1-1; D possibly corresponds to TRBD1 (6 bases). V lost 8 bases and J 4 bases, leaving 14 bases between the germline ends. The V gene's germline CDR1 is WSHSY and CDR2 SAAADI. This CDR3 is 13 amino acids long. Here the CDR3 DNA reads TGCGCCAGCGGGGGCACTGGAAGCACTGAAGCTTTCTTT. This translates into CASGGTGSTEAFF.

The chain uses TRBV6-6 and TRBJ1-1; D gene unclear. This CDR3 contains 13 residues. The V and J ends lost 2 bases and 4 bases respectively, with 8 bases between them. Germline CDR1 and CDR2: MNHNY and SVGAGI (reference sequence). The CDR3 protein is CASSYAGATEAFF. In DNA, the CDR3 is TGTGCCAGCAGTTACGCAGGAGCCACTGAAGCTTTCTTT.

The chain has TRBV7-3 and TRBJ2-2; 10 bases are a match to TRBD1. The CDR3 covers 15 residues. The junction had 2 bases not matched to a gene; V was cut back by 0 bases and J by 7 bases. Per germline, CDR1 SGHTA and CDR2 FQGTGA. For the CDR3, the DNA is TGTGCCAGCAGCTTAACGACAGGGGGCATCGGGGAGCTGTTTTTT. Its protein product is CASSLTTGGIGELFF.

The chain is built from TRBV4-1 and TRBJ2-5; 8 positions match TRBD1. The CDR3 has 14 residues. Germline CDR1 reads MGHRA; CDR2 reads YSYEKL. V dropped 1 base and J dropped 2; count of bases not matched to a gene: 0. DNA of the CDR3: TGCGCCAGCAGCCAAGGGACAGGGCAAGAGACCCAGTACTTC. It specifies CASSQGTGQETQYF.

The CDR3 region is CASSQSGALNTEAFF. As DNA, the CDR3 is TGCGCCAGCAGCCAATCAGGGGCCCTTAACACTGAAGCTTTCTTT. The chain combines TRBV4-1 with TRBJ1-1, with D possibly TRBD1 on 6 matching bases. This CDR3 has 15 amino acids. Deletions cut 2 bases from V and 2 bases from J, with 12 bases between. The germline V gene encodes CDR1 MGHRA and CDR2 YSYEKL.

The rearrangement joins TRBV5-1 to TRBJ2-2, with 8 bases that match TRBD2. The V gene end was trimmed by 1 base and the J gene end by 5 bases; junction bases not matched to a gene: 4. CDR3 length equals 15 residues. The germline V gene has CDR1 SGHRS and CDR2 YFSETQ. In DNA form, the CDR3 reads TGCGCCAGCAGCTTGACGGGGGGGCCAACCGGGGAGCTGTTTTTT. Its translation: CASSLTGGPTGELFF.

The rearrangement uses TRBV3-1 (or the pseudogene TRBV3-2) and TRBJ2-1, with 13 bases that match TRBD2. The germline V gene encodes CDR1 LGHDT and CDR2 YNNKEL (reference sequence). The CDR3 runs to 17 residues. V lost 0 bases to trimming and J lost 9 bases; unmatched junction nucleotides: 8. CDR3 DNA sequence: TGTGCCAGCAGCCAAGACGTCGGACTAGCGGGAGATCGTGAGCAGTTCTTC. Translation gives CASSQDVGLAGDREQFF.

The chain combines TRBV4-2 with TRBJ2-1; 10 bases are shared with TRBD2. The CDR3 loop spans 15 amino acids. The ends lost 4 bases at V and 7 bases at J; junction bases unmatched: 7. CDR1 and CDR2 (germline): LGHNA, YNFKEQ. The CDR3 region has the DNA TGTGCCAGCAGCCTCCCGGGACTAGCGAGGAATGAGCAGTTCTTC. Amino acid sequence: CASSLPGLARNEQFF.

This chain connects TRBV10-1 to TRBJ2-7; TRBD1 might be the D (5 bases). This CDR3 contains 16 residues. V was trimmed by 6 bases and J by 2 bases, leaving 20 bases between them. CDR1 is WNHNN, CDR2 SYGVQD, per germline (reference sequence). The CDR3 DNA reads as TGCGCCAGCAGCGGCACCCCGACAGCGCCGACCTACGAGCAGTACTTC. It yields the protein CASSGTPTAPTYEQYF.